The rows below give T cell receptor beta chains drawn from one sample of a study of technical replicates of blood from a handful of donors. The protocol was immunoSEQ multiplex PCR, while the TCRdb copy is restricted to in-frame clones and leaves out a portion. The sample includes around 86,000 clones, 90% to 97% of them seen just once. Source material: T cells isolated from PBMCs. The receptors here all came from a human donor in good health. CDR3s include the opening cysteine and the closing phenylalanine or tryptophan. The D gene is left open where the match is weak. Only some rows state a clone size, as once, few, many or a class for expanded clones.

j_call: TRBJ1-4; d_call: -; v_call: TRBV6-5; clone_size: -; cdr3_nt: TGTGCCAGCGGCGCGGGGGTGAATGAAAAACTGTTTTTT; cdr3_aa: CASGAGVNEKLFF
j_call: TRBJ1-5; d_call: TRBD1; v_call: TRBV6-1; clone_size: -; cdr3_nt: TGTGCCAGCAGTGGACAGGGGGGAAGCAATCAGCCCCAGCATTTT; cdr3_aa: CASSGQGGSNQPQHF
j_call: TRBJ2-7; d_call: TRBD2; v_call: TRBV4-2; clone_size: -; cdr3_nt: TGTGCCAGCAGCCAAGGTGGAGCGGGGGGGCCCTCCGAGCAGTACTTC; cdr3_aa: CASSQGGAGGPSEQYF
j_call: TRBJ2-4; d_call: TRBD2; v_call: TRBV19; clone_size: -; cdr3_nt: TGTGCCAGTAGTAAACTGGGACTAGCGGACATTCAGTACTTC; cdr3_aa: CASSKLGLADIQYF
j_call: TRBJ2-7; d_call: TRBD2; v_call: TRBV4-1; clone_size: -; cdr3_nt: TGCGCCAGCAGCCAACTAGCGGAGCGGATTAACTACGAGCAGTACTTC; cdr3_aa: CASSQLAERINYEQYF
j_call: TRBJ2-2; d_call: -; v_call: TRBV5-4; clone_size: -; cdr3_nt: TGTGCCAGCAGTTCGGACTTAAGGCACACCGGGGAGCTGTTTTTT; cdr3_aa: CASSSDLRHTGELFF
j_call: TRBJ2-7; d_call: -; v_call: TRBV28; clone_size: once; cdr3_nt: TGTGCCAGCACAAACAGCAGGACCTACGAGCAGTACTTC; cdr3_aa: CASTNSRTYEQYF
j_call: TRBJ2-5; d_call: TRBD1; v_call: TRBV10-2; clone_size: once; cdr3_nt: TGCGCCAGCAGCCGGGACAGGGGAAACGTAGAGACCCAGTACTTC; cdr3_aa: CASSRDRGNVETQYF
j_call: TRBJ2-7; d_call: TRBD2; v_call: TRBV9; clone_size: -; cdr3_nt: TGTGCCAGCAGCGTACTAGCGGGAGTCGATAGCGACGAGCAGTACTTC; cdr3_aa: CASSVLAGVDSDEQYF
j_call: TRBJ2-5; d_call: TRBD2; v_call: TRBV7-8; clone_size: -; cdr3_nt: TGTGCCAGCAGCTTTGGCGGGGGTGGGTCTGTAATGGGGACCCAGTACTTC; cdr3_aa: CASSFGGGGSVMGTQYF
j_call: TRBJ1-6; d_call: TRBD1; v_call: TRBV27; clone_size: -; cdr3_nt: TGTGCCAGCAGTGCCCCATCAGGGGGCCTTTCACCCCTCCACTTT; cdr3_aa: CASSAPSGGLSPLHF
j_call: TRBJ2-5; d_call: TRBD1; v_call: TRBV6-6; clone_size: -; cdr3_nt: TGTGCCAGCAGTGACAGTCAGGGGGCTGGGGAGACCCAGTACTTC; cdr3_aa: CASSDSQGAGETQYF
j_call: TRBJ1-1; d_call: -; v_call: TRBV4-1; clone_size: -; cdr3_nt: TGCGCCAGCAGCCAAGGCCAGTTAAGGAGCACTGAAGCTTTCTTT; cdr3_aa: CASSQGQLRSTEAFF
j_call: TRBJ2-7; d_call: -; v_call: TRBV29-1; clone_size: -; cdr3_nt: TGCAGCGTTGGCAGTTACGAGCAGTACTTC; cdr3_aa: CSVGSYEQYF
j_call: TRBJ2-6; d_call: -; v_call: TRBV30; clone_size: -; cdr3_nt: TGTGCCTGGAGAGTAGCTGGGGCCAACGTCCTGACTTTC; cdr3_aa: CAWRVAGANVLTF
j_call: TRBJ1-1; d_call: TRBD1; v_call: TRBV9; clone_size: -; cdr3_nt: TGTGCCAGCAAACCCGGACAGGGAAGAACTGAAGCTTTCTTT; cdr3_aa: CASKPGQGRTEAFF
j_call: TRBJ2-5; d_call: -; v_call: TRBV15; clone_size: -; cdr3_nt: TGTGCCACCAGCCCCCGTGAGCAAGAGACCCAGTACTTC; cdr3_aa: CATSPREQETQYF
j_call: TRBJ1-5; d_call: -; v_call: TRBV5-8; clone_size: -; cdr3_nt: TGTGCCAGCAGCTTGGATCAGTTCAATCAGCCCCAGCATTTT; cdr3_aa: CASSLDQFNQPQHF
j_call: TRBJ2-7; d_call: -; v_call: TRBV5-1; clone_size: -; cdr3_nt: TGCGCCAGCAGCAACCCGGTATCCTACGAGCAGTACTTC; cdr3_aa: CASSNPVSYEQYF
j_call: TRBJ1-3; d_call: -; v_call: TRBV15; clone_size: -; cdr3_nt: TGTGCCACCAGCAGAGATCAGGGCTCAGGAAACACCATATATTTT; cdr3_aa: CATSRDQGSGNTIYF
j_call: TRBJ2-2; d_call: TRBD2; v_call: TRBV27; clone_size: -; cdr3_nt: TGTGCCAGCAGTTTCGCCGCGGGGGGGCTAGCCGGGGAGCTGTTTTTT; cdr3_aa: CASSFAAGGLAGELFF
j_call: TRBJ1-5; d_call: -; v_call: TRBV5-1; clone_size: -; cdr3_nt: TGCGCCAGCAGCGATAATACGGGACAAATCCAGCCCCAGCATTTT; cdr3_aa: CASSDNTGQIQPQHF
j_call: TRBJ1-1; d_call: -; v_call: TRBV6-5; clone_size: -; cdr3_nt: TGTGCCAGCAGTTACCAGGCCGGATGGACTGAAGCTTTCTTT; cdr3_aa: CASSYQAGWTEAFF
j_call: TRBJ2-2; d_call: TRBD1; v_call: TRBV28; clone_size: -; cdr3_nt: TGTGCCAGCAGTTCTATCGGGACAGGGGCCGGGGAGCTGTTTTTT; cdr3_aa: CASSSIGTGAGELFF
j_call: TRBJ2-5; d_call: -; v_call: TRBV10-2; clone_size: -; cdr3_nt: TGCGCCAGCAGTTGGAGACCCCCCGCAGAGACCCAGTACTTC; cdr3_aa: CASSWRPPAETQYF
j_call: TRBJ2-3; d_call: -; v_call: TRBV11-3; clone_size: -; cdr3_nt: TGTGCCAGCAGCTTTCGGTCTTCAGATACGCAGTATTTT; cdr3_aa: CASSFRSSDTQYF
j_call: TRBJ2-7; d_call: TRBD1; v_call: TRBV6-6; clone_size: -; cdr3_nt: TGTGCCAGCAGTCCAGACAGGGGTCAAACCTACGAGCAGTACTTC; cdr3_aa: CASSPDRGQTYEQYF
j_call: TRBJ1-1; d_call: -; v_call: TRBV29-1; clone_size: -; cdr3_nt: TGCAGCGTTGGCAGCGGTTGGGCTATGAACACTGAAGCTTTCTTT; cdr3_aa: CSVGSGWAMNTEAFF
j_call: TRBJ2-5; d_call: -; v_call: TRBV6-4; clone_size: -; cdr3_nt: TGTGCCAGCAGTGCGCCCCGGGAAGGGACCCAGTACTTC; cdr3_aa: CASSAPREGTQYF
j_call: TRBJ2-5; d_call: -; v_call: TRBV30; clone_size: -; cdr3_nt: TGTGCCTGGAGTGTACTTTTCAGGGGAAAAAAACTGGCACTAGAGACCCAGTACTTC; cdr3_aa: CAWSVLFRGKKLALETQYF
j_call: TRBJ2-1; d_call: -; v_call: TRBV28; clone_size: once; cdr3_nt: TGTGCCAGCAGCCTCCAGCGGGCCAGCAACAATGAGCAGTTCTTC; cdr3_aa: CASSLQRASNNEQFF
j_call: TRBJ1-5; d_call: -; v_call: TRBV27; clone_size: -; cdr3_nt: TGTGCCAGCAGTTTATCGTGGGGGCTGAGCAATCAGCCCCAGCATTTT; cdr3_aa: CASSLSWGLSNQPQHF
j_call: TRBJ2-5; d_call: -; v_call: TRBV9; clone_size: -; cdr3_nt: TGTGCCAGCAGCGTAGTTTCCAGTGAGCCAGGACTCCTACCAGAGACCCAGTACTTC; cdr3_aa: CASSVVSSEPGLLPETQYF
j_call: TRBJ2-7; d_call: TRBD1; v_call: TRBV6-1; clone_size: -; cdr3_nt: TGTGCCAGCAGTGAAGGTTGGTCGACAGGGCGACACGAGCAGTACTTC; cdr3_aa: CASSEGWSTGRHEQYF
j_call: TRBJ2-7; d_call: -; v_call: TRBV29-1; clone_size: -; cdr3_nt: TGCAGCGTCCAGACTATCCCCACAGACGGACCCTTCTCCTACGAGCAGTACTTC; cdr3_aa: CSVQTIPTDGPFSYEQYF
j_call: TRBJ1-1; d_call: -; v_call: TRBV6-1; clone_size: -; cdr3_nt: TGTGCCAGCAATCCTAGGGGTTACGGTGAAGCTTTCTTT; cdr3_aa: CASNPRGYGEAFF
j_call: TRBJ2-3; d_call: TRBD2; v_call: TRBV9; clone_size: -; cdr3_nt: TGTGCCAGCAGCGTAGTAGCGGGGGGTCCTTGGGATACGCAGTATTTT; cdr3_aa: CASSVVAGGPWDTQYF
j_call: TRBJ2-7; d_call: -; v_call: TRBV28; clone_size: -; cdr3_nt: TGTGCCAGCAGTTTATCGGGTCCAAATTTCTACGAGCAGTACTTC; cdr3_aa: CASSLSGPNFYEQYF
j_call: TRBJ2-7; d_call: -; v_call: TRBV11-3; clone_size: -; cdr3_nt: TGTGCCAGCAGCTTGGGCGGGAAGTACGAGCAGTACTTC; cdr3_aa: CASSLGGKYEQYF